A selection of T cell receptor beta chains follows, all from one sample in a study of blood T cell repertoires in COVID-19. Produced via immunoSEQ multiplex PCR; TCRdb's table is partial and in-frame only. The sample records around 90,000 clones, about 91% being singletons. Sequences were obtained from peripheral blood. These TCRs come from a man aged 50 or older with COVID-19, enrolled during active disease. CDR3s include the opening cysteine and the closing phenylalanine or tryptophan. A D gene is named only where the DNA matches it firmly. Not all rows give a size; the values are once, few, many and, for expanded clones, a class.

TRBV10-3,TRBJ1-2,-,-,CAISESGRGNYGYTF,TGTGCCATCAGTGAGTCAGGCAGGGGAAACTATGGCTACACCTTC
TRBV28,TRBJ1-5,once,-,CASREGGQPQHF,TGTGCCAGTCGGGAAGGTGGTCAGCCCCAGCATTTT
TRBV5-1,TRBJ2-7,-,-,CASSAGDRPYEQYF,TGCGCCAGCAGCGCGGGGGACAGGCCTTACGAGCAGTACTTC
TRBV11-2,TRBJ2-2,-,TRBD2,CASSLEALPLLRGRSGELFF,TGTGCCAGCAGCTTAGAAGCCCTCCCCCTGTTGCGGGGGAGGTCCGGGGAGCTGTTTTTT
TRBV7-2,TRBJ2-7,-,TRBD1,CASSPDRGPSYEQYF,TGTGCCAGCAGCCCCGACAGGGGACCCTCCTACGAGCAGTACTTC
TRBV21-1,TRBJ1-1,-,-,CASSKARVTEAFF,TGTGCCAGCAGCAAAGCGAGGGTTACTGAAGCTTTCTTT
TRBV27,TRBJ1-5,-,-,CASRTDGNSNQPQHF,TGTGCCAGCAGAACGGACGGGAACAGCAATCAGCCCCAGCATTTT
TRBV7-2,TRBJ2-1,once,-,CASSFRGQHNEQFF,TGTGCCAGCAGCTTCAGGGGTCAACACAATGAGCAGTTCTTC
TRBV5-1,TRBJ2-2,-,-,CASSSQTGLSSGELFF,TGCGCCAGCAGCTCCCAGACAGGTCTAAGTTCCGGGGAGCTGTTTTTT
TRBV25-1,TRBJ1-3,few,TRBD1,CASSGTGGNTIYF,TGTGCCAGCAGTGGGACAGGCGGAAACACCATATATTTT
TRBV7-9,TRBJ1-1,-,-,CASSFDRGIPNTEAFF,TGTGCCAGCAGCTTCGATCGCGGAATACCGAACACTGAAGCTTTCTTT
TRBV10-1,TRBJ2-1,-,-,CASSEEVGGPRFF,TGCGCCAGCAGTGAAGAGGTCGGGGGGCCACGGTTCTTC
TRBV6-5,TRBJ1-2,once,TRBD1,CASSRDRDGYTF,TGTGCCAGCAGTCGAGACAGGGATGGCTACACCTTC
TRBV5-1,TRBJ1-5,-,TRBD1,CASSLDRMDQPQHF,TGCGCCAGCAGCCTGGACAGGATGGATCAGCCCCAGCATTTT
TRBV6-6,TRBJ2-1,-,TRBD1,CASSLRDRGRRDYNEQFF,TGTGCCAGCAGTCTCCGGGACAGGGGGCGGCGGGACTACAATGAGCAGTTCTTC
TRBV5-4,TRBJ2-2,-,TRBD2,CASRGTSGGPGAGELFF,TGTGCCAGCAGGGGGACTAGCGGGGGGCCAGGCGCCGGGGAGCTGTTTTTT
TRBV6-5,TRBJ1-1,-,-,CASRQGLMNTEAFF,TGTGCCAGCAGACAGGGCCTGATGAACACTGAAGCTTTCTTT
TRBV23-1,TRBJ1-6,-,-,CASSQISGTGSPLHF,TGCGCCAGCAGCCAAATTTCAGGTACTGGGTCACCCCTCCACTTT
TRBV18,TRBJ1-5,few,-,CASSAPGGASNQPQHF,TGTGCCAGCTCAGCTCCGGGGGGGGCGAGCAATCAGCCCCAGCATTTT
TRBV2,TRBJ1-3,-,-,CASSEEGRAGNTIYF,TGTGCCAGCAGTGAAGAGGGGAGGGCTGGAAACACCATATATTTT
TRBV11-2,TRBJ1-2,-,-,CASSASLGQNNYGYTF,TGTGCCAGCAGCGCATCTCTCGGACAGAACAACTATGGCTACACCTTC
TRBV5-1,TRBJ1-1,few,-,CASSLWEDTEAFF,TGCGCCAGCAGCTTGTGGGAGGACACTGAAGCTTTCTTT
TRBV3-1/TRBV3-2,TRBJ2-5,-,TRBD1,CASSQADRGGKTQYF,TGTGCCAGCAGCCAAGCAGACAGGGGCGGGAAGACCCAGTACTTC
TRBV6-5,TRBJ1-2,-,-,CASSTYRDNTYGYTF,TGTGCCAGCTCCACCTACCGGGACAATACCTATGGCTACACCTTC
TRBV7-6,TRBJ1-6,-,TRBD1,CASSSRYRGNNSPLHF,TGTGCCAGCAGCTCCCGTTACAGGGGCAATAATTCACCCCTCCACTTT
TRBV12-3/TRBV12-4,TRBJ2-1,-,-,CASSLRWQDEQFF,TGTGCCAGCAGTTTGCGATGGCAGGATGAGCAGTTCTTC
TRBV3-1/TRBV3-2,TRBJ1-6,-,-,CASSQAQEPSSYNSPLHF,TGTGCCAGCAGCCAAGCCCAGGAACCGAGCTCCTATAATTCACCCCTCCACTTT
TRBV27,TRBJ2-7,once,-,CASRSLLSGWMDYEQYF,TGTGCCAGCAGATCCCTCCTCTCAGGCTGGATGGACTACGAGCAGTACTTC
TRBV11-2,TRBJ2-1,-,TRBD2,CASSLISGGAYNEQFF,TGTGCCAGCAGCTTAATTAGCGGGGGGGCTTACAATGAGCAGTTCTTC
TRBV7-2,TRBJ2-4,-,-,CASSFSLAKNIQYF,TGTGCCAGCAGCTTTTCCTTAGCCAAAAACATTCAGTACTTC
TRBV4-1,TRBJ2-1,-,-,CASSQEADSRVEQFF,TGCGCCAGCAGCCAAGAAGCGGACAGCCGAGTCGAGCAGTTCTTC
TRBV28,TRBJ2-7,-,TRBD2,CASSSRGGPYEQYF,TGTGCCAGCAGTTCCCGGGGGGGTCCCTACGAGCAGTACTTC
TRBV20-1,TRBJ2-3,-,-,CSASTHSFSTDTQYF,TGCAGTGCTAGTACACACAGTTTTAGCACAGATACGCAGTATTTT
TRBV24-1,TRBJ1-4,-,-,CATSESTGTTHEKLFF,TGTGCCACCAGTGAGTCAACCGGGACAACCCATGAAAAACTGTTTTTT
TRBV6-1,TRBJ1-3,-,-,CASSEGAGFGNTIYF,TGTGCCAGCAGTGAAGGGGCGGGTTTTGGAAACACCATATATTTT
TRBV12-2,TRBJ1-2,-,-,CASRPDRGGLRVTF,TGTGCAAGTCGCCCGGACAGGGGGGGTTTGAGGGTCACCTTC
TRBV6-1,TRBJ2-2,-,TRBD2,CASSKASGGTTGELFF,TGTGCCAGCAGTAAAGCTAGCGGGGGGACCACCGGGGAGCTGTTTTTT
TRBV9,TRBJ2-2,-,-,CASSVGHKNTGELFF,TGTGCCAGCAGCGTTGGACACAAGAACACCGGGGAGCTGTTTTTT
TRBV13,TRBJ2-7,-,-,CASSLADRTAYEQYF,TGTGCCAGCAGCTTAGCTGACAGGACCGCCTACGAGCAGTACTTC
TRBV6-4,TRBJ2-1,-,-,CATPHPGGGEQFF,TGTGCAACGCCCCACCCTGGCGGAGGTGAGCAGTTCTTC
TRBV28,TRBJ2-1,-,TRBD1,CASSISGTGAYNEQFF,TGTGCCAGCAGTATCTCCGGGACAGGAGCCTACAATGAGCAGTTCTTC
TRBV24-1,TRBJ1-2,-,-,CATSDGEPTRYTF,TGTGCCACCAGTGATGGGGAGCCCACGCGCTACACCTTC
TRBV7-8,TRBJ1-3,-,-,CASSWRRNTIYF,TGTGCCAGCAGCTGGCGGAGGAACACCATATATTTT
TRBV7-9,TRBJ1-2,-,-,CASSLELSPRHTF,TGTGCCAGCAGCTTAGAACTCTCGCCGAGACATACCTTC